This TCR beta chain is drawn from a study of blood T cell repertoires in COVID-19. Looking at the study overall: Samples taken during acute and convalescent COVID-19 were collected in the United States, Italy and Spain. T cells, B-cell-depleted T cells, or PBMCs provided the cDNA or gDNA that served as material.

The CDR3 spans 13 residues. CDR1 is SGHTA and CDR2 is FQGNSA in the germline V gene. The ends were cut back, 2 bases at V and 1 base at J, with 5 bases in the middle. Original analysis: Amplification of reference gene primers provided the estimated nucleated cell counts. Measured with immunoSEQ multiplex PCR; TCRdb has only the in-frame clones, and not every one. The DNA was the basis for D and trimming; V, J and clone size are from that table. The profile shows over 55,000 clones, 80% to 90% of them singletons. This sequence originates from a man aged 50 to 60 with active COVID-19. The chain joins TRBV7-2 to TRBJ1-1; no firm D call. Input material: peripheral blood. CDR3 sequence (DNA): TGTGCCAGCAGCTTAAACTGGAACACTGAAGCTTTCTTT. Its translation: CASSLNWNTEAFF.